This TCR beta chain was obtained from a study of OX40 agonist ivuxolimab in advanced cancers. Points from the study as a whole: Antigen specificity of clonally expanded peripheral T cells was not established. Dosing at 0.1 to 3.0 mg/kg was accompanied by clonal expansion of CD4+ and CD8+ blood T cells by week 6. Relatively little clonal expansion, among the lowest observed, appeared in partial responders at 0.1-3.0 mg/kg.

This clone was recorded once. Its antigen remains unidentified. From germline, CDR1 is MNHNY and CDR2 SVGAGI (reference sequence). The CDR3 is made up of 14 amino acids. Trimming took 4 bases from V and 3 from J, leaving 11 bases between them. TCRdb's table, derived via immunoSEQ multiplex PCR, lists solely in-frame clones and lacks some. The data contain approximately 74,000 clones, 85% to 90% of them singletons. The sample was CD4+ or CD8+ T cells sorted from blood, taken in a trial of the OX40 agonist ivuxolimab. V usage is TRBV6-6 and J usage is TRBJ2-3, with no clear D. The source is an adult with an advanced solid tumor such as melanoma, head and neck, liver or kidney cancer. The CDR3 here is CASSSQPPTDTQYF. In nucleotides, the CDR3 is TGTGCCAGCAGTTCCCAACCCCCGACAGATACGCAGTATTTT.